Following are 9 T cell receptor beta chains from one sample sequenced in a study of blood T cells in healthy people across ages. Primed by a sample-barcoded 5' primer and a J-beta primer mix, a second PCR proceeded for about 7 to 11 cycles. Using its own MiXCR run on the 5' RACE reads, TCRdb lists one record per CDR3 protein. The sample has roughly 1,800,000 distinct CDR3 sequences; 49% are singletons. The sample taken for sequencing was blood. The source is a middle-aged woman in good health.

This sequence joins TRBV27 and TRBJ1-4; D unresolved. Deletions cut 6 bases from V and 8 bases from J, with 7 bases between. The CDR3 runs 11 residues. From germline, CDR1 is MNHEY and CDR2 SMNVEV (reference sequence). The CDR3 DNA reads as TGTGCCAGCAGGACTGGAGAAAAACTGTTTTTT. Translating it yields CASRTGEKLFF.

This clonotype was seen only a few times. V and J are TRBV5-5 and TRBJ2-3; D is unresolved. CDR3 length: 16 amino acids. CDR1 is SGHKS and CDR2 is YYEKEE in the germline V gene (reference sequence). V lost 3 bases and J 0 bases, leaving 14 bases between the germline ends. The CDR3 is CASSSSIAVSTDTQYF. For the CDR3, the DNA is TGTGCCAGCAGCTCCAGTATAGCCGTTAGCACAGATACGCAGTATTTT. Combining the CDR3 with reference TRBV5-5 and TRBJ2-3 gives the whole variable domain DAGVTQSPTHLIKTRGQQVTLRCSPISGHKSVSWYQQVLGQGPQFIFQYYEKEERGRGNFPDRFSARQFPNYSSELNVNALLLGDSALYLCASSSSIAVSTDTQYFGPGTRLTVL.

In the case of this clonotype: A much larger clone lies one base from this, so it may be a read error. This chain uses TRBV2 with TRBJ2-1; a weak D match, TRBD1 (6 bases). Trimming took off 6 bases at V and 5 bases at J, with 11 bases between the two ends. The germline V gene encodes CDR1 SNHLY and CDR2 FYNNEI. The CDR3 consists of 13 residues. In DNA form, the CDR3 reads TGTGCCAGCAGACCGGACAGAAACAATGAGCAGTTCTTC. Amino acid sequence: CASRPDRNNEQFF. Together with reference TRBV2 and TRBJ2-1, the CDR3 gives the full variable domain: EPEVTQTPSHQVTQMGQEVILRCVPISNHLYFYWYRQILGQKVEFLVSFYNNEISEKSEIFDDQFSVERPDGSNFTLKIRSTKLEDSAMYFCASRPDRNNEQFFGPGTRLTVL.

This clonotype was seen more than once but under ten times. V is TRBV5-1 and J is TRBJ2-7; D remains ambiguous. The CDR3 runs 13 residues. The V end lost 4 bases, the J end lost 6 bases, and 14 bases lay between the germline ends. Germline V gives CDR1 SGHRS, CDR2 YFSETQ. The CDR3 region is CASSVVRGAEQYF. CDR3 DNA sequence: TGCGCCAGCAGCGTGGTACGTGGAGCCGAGCAGTACTTC.

This clonotype was seen a few times. J is TRBJ1-4 and V is TRBV27, with D perhaps matching TRBD1 (6 bases). V was shortened by 6 bases and J by 8 bases, with 16 bases between the two germline ends. Germline loops: CDR1 MNHEY, CDR2 SMNVEV (reference sequence). The CDR3 has 14 residues. The CDR3 nucleotides are TGTGCCAGCAGCTCAGGGTACAGGGAGGAAAAACTGTTTTTT. It specifies CASSSGYREEKLFF.

The CDR3 loop is CARKPGGGDTEAFF. The CDR3 region has the DNA TGTGCCAGAAAGCCAGGGGGCGGGGACACTGAAGCTTTCTTT. The chain uses TRBV3-1 and TRBJ1-1, with TRBD1 matching over 8 bases. Trimming took 9 bases from V and 3 from J; bases not matched to a gene: 9. This CDR3 is built from 14 residues. Per the germline V gene, CDR1 is LGHDT and CDR2 is YNNKEL (reference sequence).

This chain joins TRBV28 and TRBJ2-5; maybe TRBD2 (7 bases). V was cut by 8 bases and J by 7 bases, with 20 bases left in between. The CDR3 spans 14 residues. Germline V gene sequence: CDR1 MDHEN, CDR2 SYDVKM. CDR3 residues: CASALRRGPATQYF. CDR3 nucleotides: TGTGCCAGCGCTTTACGGCGGGGGCCTGCGACCCAGTACTTC.

The chain combines TRBV29-1 with TRBJ2-1; either TRBD1 or TRBD2 may supply D (5 bases each). The CDR3 spans 12 residues. V was clipped by 6 bases and J by 6 bases, with 12 bases between them. Germline V gene data show CDR1 as SQVTM and CDR2 as ANQGSEA. CDR3 loop: CSVVRGGNEQFF. CDR3 nucleotides: TGCAGCGTCGTGAGGGGCGGCAATGAGCAGTTCTTC.

The J gene is TRBJ2-3, the V gene TRBV9; the D call may be TRBD1 or TRBD2 (6 bases each). The CDR3 extends over 17 amino acids. V was pared by 0 bases and J by 0 bases, with 14 bases between. The germline gives CDR1 SGDLS, CDR2 YYNGEE. CDR3 sequence reads: CASSVAGACGSTDTQYF. In DNA, the CDR3 is TGTGCCAGCAGCGTAGCGGGGGCCTGCGGAAGCACAGATACGCAGTATTTT.